This TCR beta chain was sequenced in a study of blood T cells in healthy people across ages. Ranging in age from roughly 6 to 100, the donors were healthy Caucasian individuals from Russia. Total RNA extracted from each sample amounted to at least 6 micrograms. A J-beta primer mix and a sample-barcoded 5' primer were used in a second PCR of roughly 6 to 12 cycles. All samples gave at least 2.5 million CDR3-containing paired-end reads. Each CDR3 protein is one row after TCRdb ran MiXCR on the 5' RACE reads. Of about 840,000 distinct CDR3 sequences in the sample, under 35% were seen once. Germline V gives CDR1 DFQATT, CDR2 SNEGSKA (reference sequence). The V and J ends lost 5 bases and 3 bases, in that order; junction bases with no gene match: 11. The CDR3 extends over 15 amino acids. This sample was also put to use in a study of T cells of mothers and their children. That paper states: Input to cDNA synthesis comprised all extracted RNA, at a ratio of about 1.5 ug per 15 ul.

The TCR originated in a woman in her forties in good health. The rearrangement joins TRBV20-1 to TRBJ2-7; 9 bases map to TRBD1. Sequencing used blood. CDR3 nucleotide sequence: TGCAGTGCTTTCCACCCGGGACAGGGTAACTACGAGCAGTACTTC. It specifies CSAFHPGQGNYEQYF.